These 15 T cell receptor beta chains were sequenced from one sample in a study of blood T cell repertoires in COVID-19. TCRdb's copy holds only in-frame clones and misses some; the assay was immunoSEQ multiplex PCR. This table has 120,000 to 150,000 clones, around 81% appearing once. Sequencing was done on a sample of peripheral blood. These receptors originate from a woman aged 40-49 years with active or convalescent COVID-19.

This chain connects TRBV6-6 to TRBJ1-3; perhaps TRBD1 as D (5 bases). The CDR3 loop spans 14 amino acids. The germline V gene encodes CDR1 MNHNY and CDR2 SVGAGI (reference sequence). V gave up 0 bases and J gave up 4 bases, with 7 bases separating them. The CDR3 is CASSYSAGGNTIYF. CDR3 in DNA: TGTGCCAGCAGTTACTCGGCAGGGGGAAACACCATATATTTT.

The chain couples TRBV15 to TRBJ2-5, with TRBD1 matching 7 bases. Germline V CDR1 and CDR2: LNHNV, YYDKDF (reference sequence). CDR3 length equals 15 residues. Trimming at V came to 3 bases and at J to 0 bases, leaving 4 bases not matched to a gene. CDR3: CATSRGTANQETQYF. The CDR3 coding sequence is TGTGCCACCAGCAGGGGGACAGCAAACCAAGAGACCCAGTACTTC.

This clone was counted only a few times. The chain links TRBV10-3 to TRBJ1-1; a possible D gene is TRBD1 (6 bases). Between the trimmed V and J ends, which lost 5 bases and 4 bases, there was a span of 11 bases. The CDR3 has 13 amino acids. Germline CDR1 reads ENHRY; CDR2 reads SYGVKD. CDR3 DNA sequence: TGTGCCATCAGTCCACAGGGTACCACTGAAGCTTTCTTT. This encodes CAISPQGTTEAFF.

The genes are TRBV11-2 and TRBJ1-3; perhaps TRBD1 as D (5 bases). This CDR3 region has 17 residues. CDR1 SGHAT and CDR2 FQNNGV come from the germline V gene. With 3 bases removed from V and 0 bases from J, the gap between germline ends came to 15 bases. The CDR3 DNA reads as TGTGCCAGCAGCTTCGTCCGGGGGGAGAGCTCTGGAAACACCATATATTTT. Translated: CASSFVRGESSGNTIYF.

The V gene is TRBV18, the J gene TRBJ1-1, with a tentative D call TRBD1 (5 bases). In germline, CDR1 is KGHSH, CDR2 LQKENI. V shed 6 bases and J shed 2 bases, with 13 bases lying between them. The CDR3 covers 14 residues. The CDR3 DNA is TGTGCCAGCTCTTTCGACAGAACTAACACTGAAGCTTTCTTT. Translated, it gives CASSFDRTNTEAFF.

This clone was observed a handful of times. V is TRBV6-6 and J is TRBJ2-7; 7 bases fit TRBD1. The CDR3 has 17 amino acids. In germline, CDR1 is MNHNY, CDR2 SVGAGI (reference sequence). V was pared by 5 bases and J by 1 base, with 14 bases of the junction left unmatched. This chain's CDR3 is CASSQARGTASSYEQYF. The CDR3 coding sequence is TGTGCCAGCAGTCAGGCCCGTGGGACAGCCTCTTCCTACGAGCAGTACTTC.

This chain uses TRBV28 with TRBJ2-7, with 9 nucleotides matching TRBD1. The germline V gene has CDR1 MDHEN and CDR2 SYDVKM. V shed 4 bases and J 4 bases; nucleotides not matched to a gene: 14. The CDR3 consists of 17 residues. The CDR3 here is CASSSGQGTPSRYEQYF. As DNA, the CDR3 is TGTGCCAGCAGTTCGGGACAGGGAACCCCCTCTAGATACGAGCAGTACTTC.

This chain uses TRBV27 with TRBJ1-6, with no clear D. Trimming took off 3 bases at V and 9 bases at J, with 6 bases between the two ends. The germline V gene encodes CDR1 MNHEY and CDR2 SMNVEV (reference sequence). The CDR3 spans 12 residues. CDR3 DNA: TGTGCCAGCAGTTTGGGCAGTTCACCCCTCCACTTT. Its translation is CASSLGSSPLHF.

The CDR3 loop is CASSPQPGQGADEQFF. The CDR3 nucleotides read TGTGCCAGCAGCCCCCAACCGGGACAGGGGGCCGATGAGCAGTTCTTC. V usage is TRBV11-3 and J usage is TRBJ2-1; 12 bases line up with TRBD1. The CDR3 extends over 16 amino acids. In germline, CDR1 is SGHNT, CDR2 YENEEA. Trimming removed 5 bases from V and 8 bases from J; junction bases left unmatched: 10.

The CDR3 nucleotides read TGCGCCAGCAGCCCTATGGGAGCAGGGGTCTCTGGAAACACCATATATTTT. It encodes CASSPMGAGVSGNTIYF. This chain connects TRBV5-1 to TRBJ1-3; tentatively, D is TRBD1 (6 bases). CDR1 is SGHRS and CDR2 is YFSETQ in the germline V gene. With 4 bases removed from V and 0 bases from J, the gap between germline ends came to 17 bases. The CDR3 totals 17 residues.

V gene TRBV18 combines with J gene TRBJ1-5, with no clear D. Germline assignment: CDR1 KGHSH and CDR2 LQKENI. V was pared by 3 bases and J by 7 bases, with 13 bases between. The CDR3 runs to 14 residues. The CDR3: CASSPGGSKQPQHF. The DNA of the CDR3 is TGTGCCAGCTCACCCGGAGGGTCCAAACAGCCCCAGCATTTT.

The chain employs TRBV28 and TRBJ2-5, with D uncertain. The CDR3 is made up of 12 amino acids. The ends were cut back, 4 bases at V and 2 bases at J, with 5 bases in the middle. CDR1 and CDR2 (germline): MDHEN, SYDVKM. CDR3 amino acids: CASSSTQETQYF. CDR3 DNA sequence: TGTGCCAGCAGTTCGACACAAGAGACCCAGTACTTC.

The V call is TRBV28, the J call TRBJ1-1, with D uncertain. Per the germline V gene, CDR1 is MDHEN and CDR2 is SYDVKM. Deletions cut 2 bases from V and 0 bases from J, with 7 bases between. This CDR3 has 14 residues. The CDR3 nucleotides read TGTGCCAGCAGTTTAGTCCAGGTGAACACTGAAGCTTTCTTT. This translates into CASSLVQVNTEAFF. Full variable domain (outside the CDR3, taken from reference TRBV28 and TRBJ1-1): DVKVTQSSRYLVKRTGEKVFLECVQDMDHENMFWYRQDPGLGLRLIYFSYDVKMKEKGDIPEGYSVSREKKERFSLILESASTNQTSMYLCASSLVQVNTEAFFGQGTRLTVV.

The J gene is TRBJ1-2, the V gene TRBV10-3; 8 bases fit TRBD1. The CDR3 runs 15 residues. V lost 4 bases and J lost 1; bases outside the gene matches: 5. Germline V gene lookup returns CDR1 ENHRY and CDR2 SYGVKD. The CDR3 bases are TGTGCCATCAGTGGACAGGGGCCCCGTAACTATGGCTACACCTTC. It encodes CAISGQGPRNYGYTF.

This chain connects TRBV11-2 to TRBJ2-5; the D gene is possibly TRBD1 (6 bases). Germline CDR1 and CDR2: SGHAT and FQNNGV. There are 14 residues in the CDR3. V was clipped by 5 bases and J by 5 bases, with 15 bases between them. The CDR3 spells CASSTRDIWETQYF. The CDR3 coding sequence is TGTGCCAGCAGCACCCGGGACATCTGGGAGACCCAGTACTTC.